The present entry profiles one TCR beta chain with its context. It lacks a known antigen. Qualities for individual bases were not recorded, and no much larger clone is one base off. This entry comes from a study of blood T cells in healthy people across ages (dated by TCRdb to about 2015). Regarding the research as a whole: In model experiments, roughly one uniquely barcoded TCR beta cDNA molecule per two T cells was captured by template switching. Age-related changes in TCR beta repertoire diversity were measured in the study by deep sequencing normalized with unique cDNA molecular identifiers. For two donors (one aged 18 to 30 and one aged 80 or older), the study analyzed two additional independent replicas of 1 million unique cDNA reads from the same blood draw. Donors of different ages were randomly distributed across sequencing lanes to avoid experimental bias. The donors were split into four age groups: young (average approximately 16 years), middle-aged (about 40), aged (more than 60) and long-lived (over 75).

Findings and caveats that apply to the study as a whole: The CMV infection status of donors was not known, potentially confounding age-related changes in expanded clonotypes. Compared with the aged group, more naive CD4+ T cells, fewer expanded clones and increased TCR diversity were shown by the long-lived group, suggesting age selection. Because profiling used bulk unsorted PBMCs, naive and antigen-experienced compartments could not be compared conclusively. Observed TCR beta diversity correlated strongly with the percentage of naive T cells measured by flow cytometry. As age increased, observed TCR beta diversity per million T cells dropped in a roughly linear way, and a significant reduction was already evident by age about 40. Total diversity estimates from one million sequenced T cells were considered lower bounds and underestimates.

The germline V gene (reference sequence) gives CDR1 as LGHDT and CDR2 as YNNKEL. The cysteine opens and the phenylalanine closes a CDR3 of 12 amino acids. Only the CDR3 part of the read is kept: 36 bases, read in frame from the first base. Cut back by 5 bases and 6 bases, the V and J ends lie 11 bases apart. Donors were about 36 systemically healthy Caucasian individuals from Russia aged roughly 6 to 95 years. Ten milliliters of peripheral blood were drawn from each donor into EDTA-treated Vacutainer tubes. PBMCs were isolated by Ficoll-Paque density-gradient centrifugation, with at least 6 million obtained per sample. Trizol reagent was used to extract total RNA from the PBMCs, yielding at least 5 micrograms per sample. For every donor, flow cytometry on a PBMC aliquot measured the percentage of naive CD45RAhigh/CD27high T cells. Libraries were built with 5' RACE. TCRdb records Illumina HiSeq 2500 as the sequencer. A second PCR of roughly 7 to 12 cycles was run with a J-beta primer mix and a sample-barcoded 5' primer. A unique molecular identifier was introduced onto each TCR beta cDNA molecule by a template-switch 5' adaptor carrying 12 random nucleotides. Each sample yielded at least 2.5 million CDR3-containing paired-end reads. First-strand cDNA was synthesized from all RNA with the Mint cDNA synthesis kit, primed by a TRBC-specific oligonucleotide. Following uracil-DNA glycosylase treatment, all cDNA underwent a first 18-cycle PCR with the universal primers M1SS and BC2_uni_R. In the authors' own workflow: Each sample was normalized by randomly selecting 1 million high-quality reads, each carrying a distinct molecular identifier. Reads with shared molecular identifiers were discarded instead of being binned into consensus sequences. MiTCR, run with a Q25 quality threshold and the strictest error-elimination algorithm, handled CDR3 identification, clonotype clustering and error correction. A nonparametric unseen species model with Euler transformation was used to estimate lower-bound total TCR beta diversity. TCRdb reprocessed the public reads (quality trimming at Q25 with fastp, clone calling with MiXCR) and kept in-frame beta chains. Under each unique CDR3 protein, matching rows form one entry showing the most common genes and DNA. The V and J calls shown here were made by TCRdb, not taken from the authors' results. The sample data list some 1.5 million distinct CDR3 sequences, and over 25% of these were observed just once. Less than 9.5% of the sample lies in the top ten.

The source material was blood. The chain joins TRBV3-1 to TRBJ2-7; the D gene cannot be resolved reliably. This receptor was taken from a woman aged 25 to 45 in good health. The CDR3 region reads CASSERSGEQYF. The DNA sequence is given as TGTGCCAGCAGCGAGAGATCGGGCGAGCAGTACTTC.